This TCR beta chain derives from a study of blood T cell repertoires in COVID-19. At the level of the study: Samples representing acute and convalescent COVID-19 were sourced from the United States, Italy and Spain. The cDNA or gDNA used as material had been derived from T cells, B-cell-depleted T cells, or PBMCs.

Germline CDR1 and CDR2: SGHNT and YENEEA. The CDR3 has 11 amino acids. With 4 bases removed from V and 10 bases from J, the gap between germline ends came to 8 bases. As handled by the study authors: Counts of nucleated cells, estimated from reference gene primer amplification, were obtained. The assay was immunoSEQ multiplex PCR, and TCRdb's table has in-frame clones only and misses some. Clonal size and the V and J genes are those of that table, whereas D and trimming came from the DNA. The table has some 250,000 clones, more than 75% seen once; the top ten hold just under 1%. The specimen sequenced was peripheral blood. The chain is built from TRBV11-3 and TRBJ2-1, with TRBD2 as a possible D gene (5 bases). This clonotype was sampled from a woman aged 40 to 49 who had recovered from COVID-19. CDR3 sequence (DNA): TGTGCCAGCAGCTCCCCGGGGGAGCAGTTCTTC. Translated, it gives CASSSPGEQFF. Drawing the rest from reference TRBV11-3 and TRBJ2-1, the complete variable domain is EAGVVQSPRYKIIEKKQPVAFWCNPISGHNTLYWYLQNLGQGPELLIRYENEEAVDDSQLPKDRFSAERLKGVDSTLKIQPAELGDSAVYLCASSSPGEQFFGPGTRLTVL.